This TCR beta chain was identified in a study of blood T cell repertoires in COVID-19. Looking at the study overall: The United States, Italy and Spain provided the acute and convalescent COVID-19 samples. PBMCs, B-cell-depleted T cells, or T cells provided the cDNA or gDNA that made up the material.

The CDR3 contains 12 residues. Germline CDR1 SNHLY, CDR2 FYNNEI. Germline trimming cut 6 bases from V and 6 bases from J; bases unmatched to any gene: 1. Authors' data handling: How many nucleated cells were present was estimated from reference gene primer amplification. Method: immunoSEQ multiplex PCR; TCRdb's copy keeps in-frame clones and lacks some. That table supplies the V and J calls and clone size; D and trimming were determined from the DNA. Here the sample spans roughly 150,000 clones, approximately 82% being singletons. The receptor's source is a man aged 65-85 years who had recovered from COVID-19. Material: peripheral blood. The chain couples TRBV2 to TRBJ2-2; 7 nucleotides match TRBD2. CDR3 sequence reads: CASRGGPGELFF. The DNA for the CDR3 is TGTGCCAGCAGGGGAGGGCCCGGGGAGCTGTTTTTT.